One sample yielded the 2 T cell receptor beta chains listed below, sequenced in a study of post-analysis software for immune sequencing data. Study-wide findings and caveats: The five TRBV segments detected at higher frequency in patients than in controls included TRBV5-6, TRBV5-1 and TRBV20-1.

Their cognate antigens are unknown. Researchers reported that TCR beta cDNA libraries carried unique molecular identifiers. TCRdb redid the calling of the PCR reads with MiXCR, one entry per CDR3 protein. The table includes 180,000 or so distinct CDR3 sequences, 29% detected once. The material sequenced was blood. The receptors come from a girl aged 2 to 17 with multiple sclerosis.

As concerns this clonotype: This may be a read error, as it is one base from a much larger clone. The V call is TRBV9, the J call TRBJ2-1; 7 nucleotides line up with TRBD1. CDR1 and CDR2 from the germline V gene are SGDLS and YYNGEE. This CDR3 comprises 16 residues. The CDR3 DNA sequence: TGTGCCGGCAGCGTAGCCCCGGGACAGAGTCTAAATGAGCAGTTCTTC. Translated, it gives CAGSVAPGQSLNEQFF.

A word on this clonotype: This sequence may be a read error, since a much larger clone differs from it by one base. This chain uses TRBV28 with TRBJ2-1; 8 bases fit TRBD1. The CDR3 is 15 amino acids. Per germline, CDR1 MDHEN and CDR2 SYDVKM. After removal of 5 bases from V and 0 bases from J, the junction contained 3 bases not matched to a gene. The CDR3 region has the DNA TGTGCCAGCAGTGTGGGGACAGGCTCCTACAATGAGCAGTTCTTC. Translation gives CASSVGTGSYNEQFF.